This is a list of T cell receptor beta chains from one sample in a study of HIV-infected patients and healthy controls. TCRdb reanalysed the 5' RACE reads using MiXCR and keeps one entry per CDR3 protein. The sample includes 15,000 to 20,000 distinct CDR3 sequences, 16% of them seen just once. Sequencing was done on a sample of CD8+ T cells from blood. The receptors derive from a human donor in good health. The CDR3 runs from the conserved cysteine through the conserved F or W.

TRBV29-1,CSVVLVGRNYQETQYF
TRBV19,CASSIRGYSTDTQYF
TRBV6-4,CASSESDTDTQYF
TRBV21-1,CASSFQREGDYEQYF
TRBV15,CATSRTTDTQYF
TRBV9,CASSVQGIPGQPQHF
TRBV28,CASSSWGAGDQPQHF
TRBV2,CASSGNGYSNQPQHF
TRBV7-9,CASSLTGGRVGMNTEAFF
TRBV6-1,CASSEAGQGSTEAFF
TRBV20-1,CSAREDLKSSYEQYF
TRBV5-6,CASSFLPGGDNYGYTF
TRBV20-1,CSARTWKSGNTIYF
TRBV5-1,CASSQWGADGDTQYF
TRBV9,CASSRDADEQYF
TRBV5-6,CASSLEGYEQYF
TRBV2,CASSEQGQLTEAFF
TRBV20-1,CSASRGGRGAYNEQFF
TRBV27,CASSLSRAGGPYEQYF
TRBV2,CAIWTSGVKYNEQFF
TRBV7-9,CASSLSSGGGTGELFF
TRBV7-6,CASSLLGEDSYEQYF
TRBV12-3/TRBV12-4,CASSLGQPQHF
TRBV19,CASKQRGYTF
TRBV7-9,CVSSLEDGRAYEQYF
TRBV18,CASSSSDGDTEAFF
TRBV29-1,CSVEAMNTEAFF
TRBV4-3,CASSQDPGQGPETQYF
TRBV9,CASSVSGSSYNEQFF
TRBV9,CASSVGPRGQKGMNTEAFF
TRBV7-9,CASSSSDLAKNIQYF
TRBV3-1,CASSRMTEVNTEAFF
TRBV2,CASSELAGSDEQYF
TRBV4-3,CASSQDLGGGSSPLHF
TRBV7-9,CASSSVLMGEQYF
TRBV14,CASSLLVSGRRDTQYF
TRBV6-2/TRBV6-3,CASSYSEVDEQYF
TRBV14,CASSQDPMRLATYNEQFF
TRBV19,CASSIGGSYEQYF
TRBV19,CASSIGLATYGEQFF
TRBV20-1,CSARGTRDHEQYF
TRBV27,CASSPSPRGELFF
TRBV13,CASSLVWGQGNQPQHF
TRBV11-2,CASSLETGANQETQYF
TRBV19,CASSIDGYSSYNEQFF